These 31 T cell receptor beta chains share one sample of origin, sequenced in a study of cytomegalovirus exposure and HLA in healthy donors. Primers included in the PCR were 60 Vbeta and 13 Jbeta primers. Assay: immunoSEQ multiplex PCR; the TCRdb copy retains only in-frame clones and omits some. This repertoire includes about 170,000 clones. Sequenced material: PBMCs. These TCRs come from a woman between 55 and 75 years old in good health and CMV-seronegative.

In DNA form, the CDR3 reads TGTGCCAGCAGCGCAGAACAGGGGCGACCCTACAATGAGCAGTTCTTC. This gives the protein CASSAEQGRPYNEQFF. The chain links TRBV9 to TRBJ2-1, with 7 bases identical to TRBD1. This CDR3 comprises 16 residues. Germline CDR1 SGDLS, CDR2 YYNGEE. Losses at the gene ends were 3 bases for V and 2 bases for J; bases not matched to a gene: 8.

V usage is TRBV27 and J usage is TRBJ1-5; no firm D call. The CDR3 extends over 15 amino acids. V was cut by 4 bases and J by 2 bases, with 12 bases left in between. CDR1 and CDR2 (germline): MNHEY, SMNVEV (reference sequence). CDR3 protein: CASSSDPRGNQPQHF. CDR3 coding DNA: TGTGCCAGCAGTTCCGACCCGCGGGGCAATCAGCCCCAGCATTTT.

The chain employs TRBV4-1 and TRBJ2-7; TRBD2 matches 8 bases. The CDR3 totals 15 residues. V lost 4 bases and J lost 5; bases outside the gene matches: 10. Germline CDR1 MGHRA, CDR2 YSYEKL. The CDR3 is CASSPPAGGVHEQYF. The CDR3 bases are TGCGCCAGCAGCCCCCCCGCGGGGGGTGTCCACGAGCAGTACTTC.

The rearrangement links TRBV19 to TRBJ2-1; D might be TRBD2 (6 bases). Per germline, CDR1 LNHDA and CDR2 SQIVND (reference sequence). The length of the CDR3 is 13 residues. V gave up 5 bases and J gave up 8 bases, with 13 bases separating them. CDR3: CASSGGAGYEQFF. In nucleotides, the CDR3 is TGTGCCAGTAGTGGTGGAGCGGGTTATGAGCAGTTCTTC.

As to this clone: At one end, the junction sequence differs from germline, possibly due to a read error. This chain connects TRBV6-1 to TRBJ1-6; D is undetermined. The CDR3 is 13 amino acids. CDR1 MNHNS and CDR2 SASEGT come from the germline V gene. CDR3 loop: CASSEALNSPLHF. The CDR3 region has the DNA TGTGCCAGCAGCGAAGCCCTTAATTCACCCCTCCACTTT.

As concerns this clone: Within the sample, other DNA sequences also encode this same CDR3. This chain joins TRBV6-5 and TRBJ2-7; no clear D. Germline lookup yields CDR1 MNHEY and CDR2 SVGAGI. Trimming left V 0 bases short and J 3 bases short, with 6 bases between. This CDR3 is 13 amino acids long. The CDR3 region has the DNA TGTGCCAGCAGTTACTCACAAAGCTACGAGCAGTACTTC. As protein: CASSYSQSYEQYF.

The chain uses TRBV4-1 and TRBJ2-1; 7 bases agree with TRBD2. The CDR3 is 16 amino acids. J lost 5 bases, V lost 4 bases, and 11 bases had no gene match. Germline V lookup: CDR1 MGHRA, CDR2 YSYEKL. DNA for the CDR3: TGCGCCAGCAGCCTACCCCCTGGCGGGAGAGACAATGAGCAGTTCTTC. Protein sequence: CASSLPPGGRDNEQFF.

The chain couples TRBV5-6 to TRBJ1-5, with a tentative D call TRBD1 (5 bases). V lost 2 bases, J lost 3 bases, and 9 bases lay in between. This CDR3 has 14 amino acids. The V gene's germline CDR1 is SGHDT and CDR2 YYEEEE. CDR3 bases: TGTGCCAGCAGCTTAGGACAACTCAATCAGCCCCAGCATTTT. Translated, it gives CASSLGQLNQPQHF.

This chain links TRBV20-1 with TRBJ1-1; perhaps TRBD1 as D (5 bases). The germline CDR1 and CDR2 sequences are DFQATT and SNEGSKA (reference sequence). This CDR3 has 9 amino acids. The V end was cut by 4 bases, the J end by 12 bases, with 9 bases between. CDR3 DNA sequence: TGCAGTGCTACAGGGAGGCCTTTCTTT. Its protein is CSATGRPFF.

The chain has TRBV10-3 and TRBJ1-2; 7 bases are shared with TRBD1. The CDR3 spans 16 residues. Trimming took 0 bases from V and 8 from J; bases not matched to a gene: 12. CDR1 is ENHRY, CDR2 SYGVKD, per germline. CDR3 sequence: CAISESPSDRARGYTF. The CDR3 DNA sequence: TGTGCCATCAGTGAGTCCCCGTCAGACAGGGCGCGAGGCTACACCTTC.

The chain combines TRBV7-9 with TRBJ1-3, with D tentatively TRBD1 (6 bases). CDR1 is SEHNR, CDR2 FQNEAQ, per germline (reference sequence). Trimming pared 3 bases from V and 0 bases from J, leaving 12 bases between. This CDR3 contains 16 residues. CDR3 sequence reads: CASSFRDTSSGNTIYF. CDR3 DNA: TGTGCCAGCAGCTTTAGGGACACATCCTCTGGAAACACCATATATTTT.

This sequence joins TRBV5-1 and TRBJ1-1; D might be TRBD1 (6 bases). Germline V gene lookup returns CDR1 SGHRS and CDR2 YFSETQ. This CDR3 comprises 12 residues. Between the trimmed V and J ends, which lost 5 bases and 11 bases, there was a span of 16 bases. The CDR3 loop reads CASSGDKSGAFF. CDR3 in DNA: TGCGCCAGCAGTGGGGACAAATCGGGGGCTTTCTTT.

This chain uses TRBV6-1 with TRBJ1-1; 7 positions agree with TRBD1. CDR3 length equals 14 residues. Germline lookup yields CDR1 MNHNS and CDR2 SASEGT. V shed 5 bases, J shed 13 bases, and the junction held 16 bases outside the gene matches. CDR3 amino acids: CASSLRDSFPVSFF. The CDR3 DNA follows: TGTGCCAGCAGTCTACGGGACAGCTTCCCCGTGAGTTTCTTT.

The CDR3, as DNA: TGCGCCAGCAGCTTGGATCCCCAGGGGCCTGGCGATGAGCAGTTCTTC. Protein: CASSLDPQGPGDEQFF. This chain connects TRBV5-1 to TRBJ2-1, with a tentative D call TRBD1 (6 bases). Per germline, CDR1 SGHRS and CDR2 YFSETQ. The V gene lost 0 bases and the J gene lost 8 bases, with 18 bases spanning the gap. The CDR3 is 16 residues long. The complete variable domain, with remaining parts taken from reference TRBV5-1 and TRBJ2-1, reads KAGVTQTPRYLIKTRGQQVTLSCSPISGHRSVSWYQQTPGQGLQFLFEYFSETQRNKGNFPGRFSGRQFSNSRSEMNVSTLELGDSALYLCASSLDPQGPGDEQFFGPGTRLTVL.

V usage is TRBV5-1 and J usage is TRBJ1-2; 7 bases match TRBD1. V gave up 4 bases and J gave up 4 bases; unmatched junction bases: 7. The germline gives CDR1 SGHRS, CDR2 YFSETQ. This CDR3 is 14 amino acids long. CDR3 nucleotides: TGCGCCAGCAGCCTTGGACAGGAGATCTATGGCTACACCTTC. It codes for CASSLGQEIYGYTF.

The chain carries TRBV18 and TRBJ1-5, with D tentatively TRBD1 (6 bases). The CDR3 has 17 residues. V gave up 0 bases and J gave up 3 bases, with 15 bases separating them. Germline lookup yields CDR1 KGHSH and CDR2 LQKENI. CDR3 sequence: CASSPPGQTGSNQPQHF. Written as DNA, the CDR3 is TGTGCCAGCTCACCACCTGGCCAGACAGGTTCCAATCAGCCCCAGCATTTT.

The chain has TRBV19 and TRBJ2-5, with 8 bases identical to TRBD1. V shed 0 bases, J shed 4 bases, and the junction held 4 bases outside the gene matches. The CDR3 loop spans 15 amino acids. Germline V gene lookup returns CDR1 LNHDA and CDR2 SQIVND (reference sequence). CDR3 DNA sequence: TGTGCCAGTAGTATAGAGGGCAGGGGGCGAGAGACCCAGTACTTC. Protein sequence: CASSIEGRGRETQYF. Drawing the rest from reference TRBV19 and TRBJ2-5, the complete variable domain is DGGITQSPKYLFRKEGQNVTLSCEQNLNHDAMYWYRQDPGQGLRLIYYSQIVNDFQKGDIAEGYSVSREKKESFPLTVTSAQKNPTAFYLCASSIEGRGRETQYFGPGTRLLVL.

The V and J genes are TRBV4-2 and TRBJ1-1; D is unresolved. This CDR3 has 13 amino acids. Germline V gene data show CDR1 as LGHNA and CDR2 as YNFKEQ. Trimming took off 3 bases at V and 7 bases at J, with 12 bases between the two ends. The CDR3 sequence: CASSHMTEDEAFF. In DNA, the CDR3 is TGTGCCAGCAGCCATATGACGGAGGATGAAGCTTTCTTT.

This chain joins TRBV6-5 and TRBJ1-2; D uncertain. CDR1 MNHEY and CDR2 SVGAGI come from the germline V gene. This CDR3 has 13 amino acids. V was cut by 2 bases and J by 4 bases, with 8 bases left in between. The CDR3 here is CASSYTDSYGYTF. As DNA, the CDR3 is TGTGCCAGCAGTTACACGGACTCCTATGGCTACACCTTC.

Here the CDR3 reads CASSYLELAGVNEQFF. The DNA of the CDR3 is TGTGCCAGCAGTTATCTCGAACTAGCGGGAGTCAATGAGCAGTTCTTC. V gene TRBV5-5 combines with J gene TRBJ2-1; 11 bases are shared with TRBD2. This CDR3 region has 16 residues. CDR1 and CDR2 from the germline V gene are SGHKS and YYEKEE (reference sequence). The V and J ends lost 5 bases and 6 bases, in that order; junction bases with no gene match: 10.

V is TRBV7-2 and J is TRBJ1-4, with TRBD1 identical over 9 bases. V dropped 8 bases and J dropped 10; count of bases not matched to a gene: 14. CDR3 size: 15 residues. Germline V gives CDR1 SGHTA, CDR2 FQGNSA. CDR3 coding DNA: TGTGCCAGCCTACCGATCGGGACAGGGCTAGTAAAACTGTTTTTT. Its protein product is CASLPIGTGLVKLFF.

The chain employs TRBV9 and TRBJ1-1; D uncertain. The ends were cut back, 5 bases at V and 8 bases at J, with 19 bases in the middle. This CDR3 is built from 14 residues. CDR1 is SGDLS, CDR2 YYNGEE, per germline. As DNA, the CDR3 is TGTGCCAGCAGTGAACTACGGACTTACCAAGAAGCTTTCTTT. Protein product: CASSELRTYQEAFF.

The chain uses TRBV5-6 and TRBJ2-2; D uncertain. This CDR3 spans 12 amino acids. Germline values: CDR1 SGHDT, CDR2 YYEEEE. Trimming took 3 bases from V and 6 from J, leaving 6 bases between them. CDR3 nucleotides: TGTGCCAGCAGCTCTAGAGCCGGGGAGCTGTTTTTT. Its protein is CASSSRAGELFF.

In DNA, the CDR3 is TGCGCCAGCGGCCGGGACTACTACGAGCAGTACTTC. Translating it yields CASGRDYYEQYF. The rearrangement joins TRBV5-1 to TRBJ2-7; 7 bases are a match to TRBD2. The CDR3 loop spans 12 amino acids. The trim removed 7 bases at V and 3 bases at J, leaving 4 bases unmatched. The germline V gene has CDR1 SGHRS and CDR2 YFSETQ.

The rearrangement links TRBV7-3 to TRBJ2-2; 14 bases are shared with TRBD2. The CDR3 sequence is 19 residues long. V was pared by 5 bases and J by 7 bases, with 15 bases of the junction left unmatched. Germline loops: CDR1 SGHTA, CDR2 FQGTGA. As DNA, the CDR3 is TGTGCCAGCAGCCCCACTGAGACTAGCGGGGGGGCTCGGGGCGGGGAGCTGTTTTTT. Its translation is CASSPTETSGGARGGELFF.

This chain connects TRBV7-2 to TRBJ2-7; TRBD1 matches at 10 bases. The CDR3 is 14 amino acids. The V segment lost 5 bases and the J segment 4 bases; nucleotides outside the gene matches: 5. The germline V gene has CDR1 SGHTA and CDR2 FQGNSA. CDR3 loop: CASSEGQGTYEQYF. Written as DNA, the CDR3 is TGTGCCAGCAGCGAGGGACAGGGGACGTACGAGCAGTACTTC.

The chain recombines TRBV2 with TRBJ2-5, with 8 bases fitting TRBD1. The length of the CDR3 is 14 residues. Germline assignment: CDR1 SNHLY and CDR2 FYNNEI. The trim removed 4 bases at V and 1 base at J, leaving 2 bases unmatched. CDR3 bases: TGTGCCAGCAGTGGTGGGACAGGCCAAGAGACCCAGTACTTC. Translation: CASSGGTGQETQYF. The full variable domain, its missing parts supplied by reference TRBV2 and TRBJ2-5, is EPEVTQTPSHQVTQMGQEVILRCVPISNHLYFYWYRQILGQKVEFLVSFYNNEISEKSEIFDDQFSVERPDGSNFTLKIRSTKLEDSAMYFCASSGGTGQETQYFGPGTRLLVL.

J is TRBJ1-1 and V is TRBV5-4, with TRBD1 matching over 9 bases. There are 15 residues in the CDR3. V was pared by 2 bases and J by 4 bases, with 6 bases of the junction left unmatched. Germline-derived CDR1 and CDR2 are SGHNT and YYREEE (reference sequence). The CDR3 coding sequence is TGTGCCAGCAGCTTACAGGGGGCGTGGGTCACTGAAGCTTTCTTT. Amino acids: CASSLQGAWVTEAFF.

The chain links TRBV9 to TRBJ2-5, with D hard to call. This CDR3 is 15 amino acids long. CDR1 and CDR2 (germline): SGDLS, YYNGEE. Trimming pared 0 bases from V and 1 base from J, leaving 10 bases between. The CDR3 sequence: CASSVDPDIQETQYF. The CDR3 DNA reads TGTGCCAGCAGCGTAGACCCAGACATCCAAGAGACCCAGTACTTC.

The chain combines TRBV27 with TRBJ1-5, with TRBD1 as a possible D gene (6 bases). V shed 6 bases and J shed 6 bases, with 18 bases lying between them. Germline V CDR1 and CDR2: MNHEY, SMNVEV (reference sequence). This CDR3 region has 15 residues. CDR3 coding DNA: TGTGCCAGCAGGGGGGCGGCCTCTTCGAGTCAGCCCCAGCATTTT. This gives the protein CASRGAASSSQPQHF.

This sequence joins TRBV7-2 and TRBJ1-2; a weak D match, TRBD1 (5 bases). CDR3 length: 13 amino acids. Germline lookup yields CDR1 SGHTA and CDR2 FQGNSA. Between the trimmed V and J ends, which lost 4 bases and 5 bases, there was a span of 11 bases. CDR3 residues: CASSSPQGYGYTF. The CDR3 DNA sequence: TGTGCCAGCAGCTCGCCGCAGGGATATGGCTACACCTTC.